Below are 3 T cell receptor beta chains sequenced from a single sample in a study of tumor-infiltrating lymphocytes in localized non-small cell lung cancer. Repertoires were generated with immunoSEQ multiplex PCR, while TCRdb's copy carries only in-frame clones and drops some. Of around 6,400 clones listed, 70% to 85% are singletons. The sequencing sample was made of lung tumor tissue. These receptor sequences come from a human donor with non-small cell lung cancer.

DNA for the CDR3: TGCGCCAGCAGTGGTAACTATGGCTACACCTTC. The encoded protein is CASSGNYGYTF. The chain has TRBV10-2 and TRBJ1-2; no firm D call. Trimming pared 4 bases from V and 1 base from J, leaving 1 base between. Germline V gives CDR1 WSHSY, CDR2 SAAADI. The CDR3 loop spans 11 amino acids.

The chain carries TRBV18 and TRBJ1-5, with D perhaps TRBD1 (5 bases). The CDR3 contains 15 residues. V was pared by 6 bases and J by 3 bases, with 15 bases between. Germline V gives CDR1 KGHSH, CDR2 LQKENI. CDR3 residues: CASSPTEGFNQPQHF. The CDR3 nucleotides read TGTGCCAGCTCCCCGACCGAGGGGTTCAATCAGCCCCAGCATTTT.

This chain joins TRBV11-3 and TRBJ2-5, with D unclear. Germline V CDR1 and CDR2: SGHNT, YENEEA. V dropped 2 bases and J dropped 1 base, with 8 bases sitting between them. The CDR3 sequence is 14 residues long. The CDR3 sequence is CASSLPRAQETQYF. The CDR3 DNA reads TGTGCCAGCAGCTTACCTAGGGCCCAAGAGACCCAGTACTTC.